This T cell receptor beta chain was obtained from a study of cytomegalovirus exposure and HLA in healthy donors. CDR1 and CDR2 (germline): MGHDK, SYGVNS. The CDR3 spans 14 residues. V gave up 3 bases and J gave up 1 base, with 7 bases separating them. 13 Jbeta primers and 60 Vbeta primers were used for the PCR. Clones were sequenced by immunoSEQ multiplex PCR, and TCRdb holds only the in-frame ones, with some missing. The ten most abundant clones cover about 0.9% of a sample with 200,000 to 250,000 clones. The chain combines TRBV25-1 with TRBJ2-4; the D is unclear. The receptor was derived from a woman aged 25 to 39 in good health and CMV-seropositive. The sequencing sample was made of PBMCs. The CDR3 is CASSDVGAKNIQYF. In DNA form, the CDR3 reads TGTGCCAGCAGTGATGTCGGGGCCAAAAACATTCAGTACTTC. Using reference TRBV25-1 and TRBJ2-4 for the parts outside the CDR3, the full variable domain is EADIYQTPRYLVIGTGKKITLECSQTMGHDKMYWYQQDPGMELHLIHYSYGVNSTEKGDLSSESTVSRIRTEHFPLTLESARPSHTSQYLCASSDVGAKNIQYFGAGTRLSVL.